This T cell receptor beta chain was obtained from a study of blood T cell repertoires in COVID-19. Germline V gene lookup returns CDR1 GTSNPN and CDR2 SVGIG (reference sequence). The V end lost 2 bases, the J end lost 4 bases, and 21 bases lay between the germline ends. The CDR3 covers 17 residues. Recovered status applied to Cohort 3 donors who had two consecutive negative PCRs. It also applied to those with clearance or with symptom resolution. Per the study methods: Reference gene primer amplification in the assay estimated nucleated cell counts. Libraries were prepared by immunoSEQ multiplex PCR; TCRdb keeps only in-frame clonotypes and omits some of them. Clone size and V and J calls were adopted from that table, with D and trimming inferred from the DNA. The repertoire includes under 350,000 clones, more than 75% of them detected once, and about 2.7% sits in the top ten.

Sequences were obtained from PBMCs or T cells enriched from blood (not recorded which). The TCR comes from a young woman who had recovered from COVID-19. The chain is built from TRBV30 and TRBJ1-5, with D perhaps matching TRBD1 (6 bases). CDR3 sequence (DNA): TGTGCCTGGAGTAGGGCCAGGGGCGTATCGAGAAATCAGCCCCAGCATTTT. Translating gives CAWSRARGVSRNQPQHF.